A single sample is the source of the 2 T cell receptor beta chains below, sequenced in a study of OX40 agonist ivuxolimab in advanced cancers. Profiled with immunoSEQ multiplex PCR; TCRdb holds only in-frame clones, not every one. The sample lists some 51,000 clones; 70% to 90% were seen once. The material was CD4+ or CD8+ T cells sorted from blood, obtained in a trial of the OX40 agonist ivuxolimab. All receptors come from an adult with an advanced solid tumor such as melanoma, head and neck, liver or kidney cancer.

This chain links TRBV9 with TRBJ2-7; possibly TRBD1 or TRBD2 for D (7 bases each). Looked up from germline, CDR1 is SGDLS and CDR2 is YYNGEE. The CDR3 totals 15 residues. V was cut by 0 bases and J by 2 bases, with 12 bases left in between. The CDR3 is CASSVGEGQTYEQYF. Here the CDR3 DNA reads TGTGCCAGCAGCGTAGGGGAGGGACAGACCTACGAGCAGTACTTC.

This clone was observed a handful of times. The J gene is TRBJ1-1, the V gene TRBV13; D remains ambiguous. Between the trimmed V and J ends, which lost 3 bases and 0 bases, there was a span of 8 bases. The CDR3 consists of 14 residues. Germline loops: CDR1 PRHDT, CDR2 FYEKMQ (reference sequence). The CDR3 DNA sequence: TGTGCCAGCAGCTTTCAGAGCCTGAACACTGAAGCTTTCTTT. This gives the protein CASSFQSLNTEAFF. Full variable domain (remainder filled in from reference TRBV13 and TRBJ1-1): AAGVIQSPRHLIKEKRETATLKCYPIPRHDTVYWYQQGPGQDPQFLISFYEKMQSDKGSIPDRFSAQQFSDYHSELNMSSLELGDSALYFCASSFQSLNTEAFFGQGTRLTVV.